Below, one T cell receptor (beta chain) is given with its context. What it binds is not known. There are 15 residues in the CDR3. With 3 bases removed from V and 6 bases from J, the gap between germline ends came to 17 bases. Germline values: CDR1 MNHNS, CDR2 SASEGT. This sample stems from a study of CD8 T cells in ankylosing spondylitis. Libraries of TCR beta came from quantitative 5'-RACE with molecular barcodes. In TCRdb, the 5' RACE reads were re-called with MiXCR into one record per CDR3 protein. The sample consists of a few hundred thousand distinct CDR3 sequences, 17% of them appearing once. Regarding the study as a whole: Ankylosing spondylitis blood appeared to carry a characteristic TCR beta motif of several highly homologous variants. A subset of motif variants has previously been described in the synovial fluid and blood of reactive arthritis.

The gene calls are TRBV6-1 and TRBJ1-2; TRBD1 is a possible D gene (6 bases). The sequenced sample consisted of blood, either unsorted or a sorted T cell fraction (not recorded which). The source of this sequence is a male donor with ankylosing spondylitis. CDR3 sequence (DNA): TGTGCCAGCAGTGATACAGGGTGTAGAAGTAATGGCTACACCTTC. It is translated as CASSDTGCRSNGYTF.